This T cell receptor beta chain was obtained from a study of blood T cells in healthy people across ages. Study-level background: About one barcoded beta molecule was captured per two T cells (by template switching). Findings of the study overall: Significant beta diversity loss was already apparent by age roughly 44, declining roughly linearly.

Sample-barcoded 5' priming and a J-beta primer mix drove a second PCR of roughly 6 to 12 cycles. Carrying 12 random nucleotides, a template-switch adaptor labeled each individual cDNA molecule. Each CDR3 protein is one row after TCRdb ran MiXCR on the 5' RACE reads. Among more than 800,000 distinct CDR3 sequences listed, 29% were seen once. About this clonotype: Its antigen is unknown.

V lost 2 bases to trimming and J lost 6 bases, with 8 bases between them. Germline CDR1 SGHTA, CDR2 FQGNSA. The CDR3 extends over 13 amino acids. The clonotype comes from a woman of 80 years or more in good health. Sequencing used blood. The chain carries TRBV7-2 and TRBJ1-5; no clear D gene. This chain's CDR3 is CASSLYEAQPQHF. The DNA for the CDR3 is TGTGCCAGCAGCTTATATGAGGCTCAGCCCCAGCATTTT.